The rows below give T cell receptor beta chains drawn from one sample of a study of glioma-infiltrating T cells. TCRdb processed the multiplex PCR reads anew with MiXCR; each CDR3 protein has one entry. The sample holds 95,000 to 110,000 distinct CDR3 sequences; about 30% are singletons and the top ten take about 40%. Sequenced input: glioma tissue, nonneoplastic brain tissue, or PBMCs (not recorded which). All receptors come from a human donor with low-grade glioma or glioblastoma, undergoing nonglioma brain surgery, or in good health (not recorded which). CDR3s include the opening cysteine and the closing phenylalanine or tryptophan. Each record gives: CDR3 protein, CDR3 DNA, D gene, clone size, J gene, V gene. The D gene is left open where the match is weak. Clone size appears in some rows only: once, few, many, or a class for an expanded clone.

CDR3aa: CASSYSLNNEQFF
CDR3nt: TGTGCCAGCAGTTACTCGCTAAACAATGAGCAGTTCTTC
d_gene: NA
abundance: many
j_gene: TRBJ2-1
v_gene: TRBV6-6

CDR3aa: CASSFSHSTEAFF
CDR3nt: TGTGCCAGCAGCTTCAGTCATTCGACTGAAGCTTTCTTT
d_gene: NA
abundance: NA
j_gene: TRBJ1-1
v_gene: TRBV7-3

CDR3aa: CASGNRERAFF
CDR3nt: TGTGCCAGCGGCAACAGGGAGAGGGCTTTCTTT
d_gene: NA
abundance: NA
j_gene: TRBJ1-1
v_gene: TRBV9

CDR3aa: CSARSISVGTGGILSNQPQHF
CDR3nt: TGCAGTGCTAGATCAATCTCTGTCGGGACAGGGGGTATTCTTAGCAATCAGCCCCAGCATTTT
d_gene: TRBD1
abundance: many
j_gene: TRBJ1-5
v_gene: TRBV20-1

CDR3aa: CASSLRPRGQAINYGYTF
CDR3nt: TGTGCCAGCAGCTTACGCCCCCGGGGACAGGCGATTAACTATGGCTACACCTTC
d_gene: TRBD1
abundance: many
j_gene: TRBJ1-2
v_gene: TRBV7-6

CDR3aa: CASSFTGDGYTF
CDR3nt: TGTGCCAGCAGTTTTACAGGGGACGGCTACACCTTC
d_gene: TRBD1
abundance: many
j_gene: TRBJ1-2
v_gene: TRBV27

CDR3aa: CASSVDGPYEQYF
CDR3nt: TGTGCCAGCAGTGTCGACGGCCCCTACGAGCAGTACTTC
d_gene: NA
abundance: many
j_gene: TRBJ2-7
v_gene: TRBV6-1

CDR3aa: CASSHLTLMGTVQYF
CDR3nt: TGTGCCAGCAGCCATCTCACCCTGATGGGAACGGTCCAGTACTTC
d_gene: NA
abundance: few
j_gene: TRBJ2-5
v_gene: TRBV14

CDR3aa: CSARFSGAMDSPLHF
CDR3nt: TGCAGTGCTAGATTTTCCGGGGCCATGGATTCACCCCTCCACTTT
d_gene: NA
abundance: few
j_gene: TRBJ1-6
v_gene: TRBV20-1

CDR3aa: CSAKGDRVVQPQHF
CDR3nt: TGCAGTGCAAAGGGGGACAGGGTGGTTCAGCCCCAGCATTTT
d_gene: TRBD1
abundance: many
j_gene: TRBJ1-5
v_gene: TRBV20-1

CDR3aa: CASSLSPMRTNTEAFF
CDR3nt: TGTGCCAGCAGTTTATCCCCCATGAGGACGAACACTGAAGCTTTCTTT
d_gene: NA
abundance: many
j_gene: TRBJ1-1
v_gene: TRBV27

CDR3aa: CASSQHAGGYTF
CDR3nt: TGTGCCAGCAGCCAACACGCGGGGGGTTACACCTTC
d_gene: NA
abundance: NA
j_gene: TRBJ1-2
v_gene: TRBV4-2

CDR3aa: CSVPNKGSLNNEQFF
CDR3nt: TGCAGCGTCCCGAATAAGGGGTCCCTAAACAATGAGCAGTTCTTC
d_gene: NA
abundance: many
j_gene: TRBJ2-1
v_gene: TRBV29-1

CDR3aa: CASSDRNWGGSSLTTDTQYF
CDR3nt: TGTGCCAGCAGCGATCGAAACTGGGGGGGTTCATCTCTAACCACAGATACGCAGTATTTT
d_gene: TRBD2
abundance: NA
j_gene: TRBJ2-3
v_gene: TRBV7-2

CDR3aa: CSARDMFWSQGSSPLPF
CDR3nt: TGCAGTGCTAGAGATATGTTTTGGTCACAGGGCAGTTCACCCCTCCCCTTT
d_gene: NA
abundance: NA
j_gene: TRBJ1-6
v_gene: TRBV20-1

CDR3aa: CASSQGGAEDTQYF
CDR3nt: TGTGCCAGCAGCCAAGGGGGAGCGGAAGATACGCAGTATTTT
d_gene: NA
abundance: many
j_gene: TRBJ2-3
v_gene: TRBV4-2

CDR3aa: CASSAESSNQPQHF
CDR3nt: TGTGCCAGCAGCGCGGAGTCGAGCAATCAGCCCCAGCATTTT
d_gene: NA
abundance: many
j_gene: TRBJ1-5
v_gene: TRBV7-2

CDR3aa: CASSRGRGFEQYF
CDR3nt: TGTGCCAGTTCCCGGGGGAGAGGCTTCGAGCAGTACTTC
d_gene: NA
abundance: many
j_gene: TRBJ2-7
v_gene: TRBV28

CDR3aa: CASSADWVGQDSYEQYF
CDR3nt: TGTGCCAGCTCGGCTGACTGGGTGGGACAGGATTCCTACGAGCAGTACTTC
d_gene: TRBD1
abundance: few
j_gene: TRBJ2-7
v_gene: TRBV18

CDR3aa: CAISPPKETQYF
CDR3nt: TGTGCCATTAGCCCACCGAAAGAGACCCAGTACTTC
d_gene: NA
abundance: NA
j_gene: TRBJ2-5
v_gene: TRBV7-2

CDR3aa: CASRSPGGTTNEKLFF
CDR3nt: TGTGCCAGCAGATCTCCGGGGGGAACAACTAATGAAAAACTGTTTTTT
d_gene: NA
abundance: many
j_gene: TRBJ1-4
v_gene: TRBV6-1

CDR3aa: CASRFRGNTGELFF
CDR3nt: TGTGCCAGCAGGTTCAGGGGGAACACCGGGGAGCTGTTTTTT
d_gene: NA
abundance: NA
j_gene: TRBJ2-2
v_gene: TRBV6-1

CDR3aa: CASSEEGQSSYNSPLHF
CDR3nt: TGTGCCAGCAGTGAAGAGGGACAGAGCTCCTATAATTCACCCCTCCACTTT
d_gene: TRBD1
abundance: many
j_gene: TRBJ1-6
v_gene: TRBV2

CDR3aa: CASTPAISTDTQYF
CDR3nt: TGTGCCAGCACCCCGGCGATTAGCACAGATACGCAGTATTTT
d_gene: NA
abundance: many
j_gene: TRBJ2-3
v_gene: TRBV7-2

CDR3aa: CATTPLGGRTFF
CDR3nt: TGTGCCACCACCCCCCTGGGAGGGAGGACTTTCTTT
d_gene: NA
abundance: NA
j_gene: TRBJ1-1
v_gene: TRBV2

CDR3aa: CSASEGGGNNEQFF
CDR3nt: TGCAGTGCTAGTGAGGGGGGGGGAAACAATGAGCAGTTCTTC
d_gene: NA
abundance: few
j_gene: TRBJ2-1
v_gene: TRBV20-1

CDR3aa: CASSSGTGGQDTQYF
CDR3nt: TGTGCCAGCAGTTCGGGGACGGGGGGGCAAGATACGCAGTATTTT
d_gene: TRBD2
abundance: NA
j_gene: TRBJ2-3
v_gene: TRBV12-3/TRBV12-4

CDR3aa: CSASLSGTDTQYF
CDR3nt: TGCAGTGCTTCCCTTTCGGGCACAGATACGCAGTATTTT
d_gene: NA
abundance: many
j_gene: TRBJ2-3
v_gene: TRBV20-1

CDR3aa: CAISESTYEQYF
CDR3nt: TGTGCCATCAGTGAGTCCACTTACGAGCAGTACTTC
d_gene: NA
abundance: many
j_gene: TRBJ2-7
v_gene: TRBV10-3

CDR3aa: CASSPGLVTNEKLFF
CDR3nt: TGTGCCAGCAGCCCCGGTCTGGTTACTAATGAAAAACTGTTTTTT
d_gene: NA
abundance: many
j_gene: TRBJ1-4
v_gene: TRBV7-6

CDR3aa: CASSFTGGSNEKLFF
CDR3nt: TGTGCCAGCAGTTTCACAGGGGGTTCTAATGAAAAACTGTTTTTT
d_gene: TRBD1
abundance: NA
j_gene: TRBJ1-4
v_gene: TRBV6-1

CDR3aa: CASSLYTGGVVADTQYF
CDR3nt: TGTGCCAGCAGTTTATACACAGGGGGAGTAGTCGCAGATACGCAGTATTTT
d_gene: TRBD1
abundance: many
j_gene: TRBJ2-3
v_gene: TRBV27

CDR3aa: CASSWYRATNSPLHF
CDR3nt: TGTGCCAGCAGCTGGTACAGGGCGACTAATTCACCCCTCCACTTT
d_gene: NA
abundance: NA
j_gene: TRBJ1-6
v_gene: TRBV6-1

CDR3aa: CASSPQGREQYF
CDR3nt: TGTGCCAGCTCACCTCAAGGACGCGAGCAGTACTTC
d_gene: NA
abundance: many
j_gene: TRBJ2-7
v_gene: TRBV18

CDR3aa: CASSTPGLRPTINEKLFF
CDR3nt: TGTGCCAGCAGTACCCCAGGACTCAGGCCGACAATTAATGAAAAACTGTTTTTT
d_gene: NA
abundance: few
j_gene: TRBJ1-4
v_gene: TRBV6-7

CDR3aa: CASSNPDRTGELFF
CDR3nt: TGTGCCAGCAGTAACCCGGACCGTACCGGGGAGCTGTTTTTT
d_gene: NA
abundance: NA
j_gene: TRBJ2-2
v_gene: TRBV2

CDR3aa: CASRPTGGNSPLHF
CDR3nt: TGTGCCAGCAGACCTACGGGGGGTAATTCACCCCTCCACTTT
d_gene: NA
abundance: many
j_gene: TRBJ1-6
v_gene: TRBV28

CDR3aa: CSARLLQAVRTDTQYF
CDR3nt: TGCAGTGCTAGACTATTGCAAGCGGTCCGCACAGATACGCAGTATTTT
d_gene: NA
abundance: many
j_gene: TRBJ2-3
v_gene: TRBV20-1

CDR3aa: CASGEYSMNSPLHF
CDR3nt: TGTGCTAGTGGGGAGTACTCAATGAATTCACCCCTCCACTTT
d_gene: NA
abundance: few
j_gene: TRBJ1-6
v_gene: TRBV12-5

CDR3aa: CSASQGIPPYEQYF
CDR3nt: TGCAGTGCTAGCCAGGGGATCCCCCCGTACGAGCAGTACTTC
d_gene: NA
abundance: many
j_gene: TRBJ2-7
v_gene: TRBV20-1